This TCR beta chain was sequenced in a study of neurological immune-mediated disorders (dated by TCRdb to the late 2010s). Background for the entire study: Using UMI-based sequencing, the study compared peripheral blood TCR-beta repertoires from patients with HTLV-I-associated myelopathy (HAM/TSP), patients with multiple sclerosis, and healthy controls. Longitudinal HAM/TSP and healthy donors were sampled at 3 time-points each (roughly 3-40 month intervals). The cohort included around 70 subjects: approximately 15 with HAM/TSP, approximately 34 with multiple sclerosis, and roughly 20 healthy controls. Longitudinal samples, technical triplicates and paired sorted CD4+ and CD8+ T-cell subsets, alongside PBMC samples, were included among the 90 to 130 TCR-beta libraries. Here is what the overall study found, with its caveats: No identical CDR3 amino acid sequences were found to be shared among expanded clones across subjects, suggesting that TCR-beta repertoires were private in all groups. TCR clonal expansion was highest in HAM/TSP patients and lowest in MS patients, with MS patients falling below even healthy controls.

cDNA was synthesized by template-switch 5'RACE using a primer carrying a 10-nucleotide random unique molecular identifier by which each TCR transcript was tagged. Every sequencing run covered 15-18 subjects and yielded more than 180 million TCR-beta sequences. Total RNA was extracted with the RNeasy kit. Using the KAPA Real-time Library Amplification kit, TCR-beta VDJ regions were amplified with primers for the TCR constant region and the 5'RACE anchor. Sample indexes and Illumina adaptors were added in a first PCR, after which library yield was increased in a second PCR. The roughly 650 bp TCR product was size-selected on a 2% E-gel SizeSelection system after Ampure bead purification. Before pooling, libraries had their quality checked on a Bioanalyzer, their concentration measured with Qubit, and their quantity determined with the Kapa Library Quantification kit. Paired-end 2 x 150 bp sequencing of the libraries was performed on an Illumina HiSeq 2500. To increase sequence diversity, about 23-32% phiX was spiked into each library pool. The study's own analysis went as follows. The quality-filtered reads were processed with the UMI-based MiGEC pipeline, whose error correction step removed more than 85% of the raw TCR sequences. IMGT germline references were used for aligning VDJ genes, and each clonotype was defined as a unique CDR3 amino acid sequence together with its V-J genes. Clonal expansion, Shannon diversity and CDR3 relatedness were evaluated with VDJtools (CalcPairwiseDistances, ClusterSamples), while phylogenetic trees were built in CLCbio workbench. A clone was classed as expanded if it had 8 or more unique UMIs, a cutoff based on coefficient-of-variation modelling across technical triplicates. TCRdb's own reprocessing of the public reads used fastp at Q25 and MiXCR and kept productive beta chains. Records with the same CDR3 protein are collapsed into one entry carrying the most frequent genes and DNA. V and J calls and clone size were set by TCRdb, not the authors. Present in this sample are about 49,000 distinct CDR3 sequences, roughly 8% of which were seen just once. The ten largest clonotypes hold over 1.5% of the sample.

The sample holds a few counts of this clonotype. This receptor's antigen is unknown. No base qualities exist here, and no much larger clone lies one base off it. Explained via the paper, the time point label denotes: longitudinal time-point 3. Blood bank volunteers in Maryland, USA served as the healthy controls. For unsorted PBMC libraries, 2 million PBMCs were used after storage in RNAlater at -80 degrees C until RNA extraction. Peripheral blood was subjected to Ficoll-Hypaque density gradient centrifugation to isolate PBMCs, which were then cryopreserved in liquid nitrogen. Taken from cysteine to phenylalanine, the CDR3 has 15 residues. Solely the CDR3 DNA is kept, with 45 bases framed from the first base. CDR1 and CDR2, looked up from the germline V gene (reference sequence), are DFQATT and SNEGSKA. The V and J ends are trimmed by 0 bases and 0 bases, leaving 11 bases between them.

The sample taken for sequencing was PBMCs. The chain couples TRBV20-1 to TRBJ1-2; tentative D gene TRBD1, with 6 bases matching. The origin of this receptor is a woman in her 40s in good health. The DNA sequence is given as TGCAGTGCTAGAGATCTGGGGGGCACTAACTATGGCTACACCTTC. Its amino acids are CSARDLGGTNYGYTF.